A single sample gave rise to the 31 T cell receptor beta chains below, sequenced in a study of cytomegalovirus exposure and HLA in healthy donors. The PCR was carried out with 60 Vbeta primers and 13 Jbeta primers. Clones were sequenced by immunoSEQ multiplex PCR, and TCRdb holds only the in-frame ones, with some missing. The sample has some 90,000 clones; about four fifths are singletons. Material: PBMCs. The source of these receptors is a woman between 65 and 79 years old in good health and CMV-seropositive.

This chain links TRBV18 with TRBJ1-4, with D possibly TRBD1 on 6 matching bases. The CDR3 totals 13 residues. The ends were cut back, 2 bases at V and 5 bases at J, with 6 bases in the middle. Germline loops: CDR1 KGHSH, CDR2 LQKENI. This CDR3 reads CASSPGQNEKLFF. The DNA for the CDR3 is TGTGCCAGCTCACCAGGACAGAATGAAAAACTGTTTTTT.

This chain connects TRBV11-2 to TRBJ2-3; D call uncertain. CDR1 is SGHAT, CDR2 FQNNGV, per germline. With 3 bases removed from V and 2 bases from J, the gap between germline ends came to 6 bases. This CDR3 comprises 13 residues. The CDR3 DNA reads as TGTGCCAGCAGCTTGTCTCCCACAGATACGCAGTATTTT. It yields the protein CASSLSPTDTQYF.

The rearrangement joins TRBV30 to TRBJ1-5; 12 bases map to TRBD1. The CDR3 runs to 16 residues. CDR1 and CDR2 from the germline V gene are GTSNPN and SVGIG (reference sequence). Trimming took 5 bases from V and 0 from J; bases not matched to a gene: 5. The CDR3 protein is CAWGTGGLYSNQPQHF. In DNA form, the CDR3 reads TGTGCCTGGGGGACAGGGGGCTTATATAGCAATCAGCCCCAGCATTTT. Drawing the rest from reference TRBV30 and TRBJ1-5, the complete variable domain is SQTIHQWPATLVQPVGSPLSLECTVEGTSNPNLYWYRQAAGRGLQLLFYSVGIGQISSEVPQNLSASRPQDRQFILSSKKLLLSDSGFYLCAWGTGGLYSNQPQHFGDGTRLSIL.

The V and J genes are TRBV7-2 and TRBJ2-1, with 12 bases that match TRBD2. Germline lookup yields CDR1 SGHTA and CDR2 FQGNSA. The V and J ends lost 2 bases and 6 bases, in that order; junction bases with no gene match: 8. The CDR3 covers 17 residues. The CDR3 nucleotides read TGTGCCAGCAGCTTACCCCGGACTAGCGGGAAAGGCAATGAGCAGTTCTTC. Translation: CASSLPRTSGKGNEQFF.

The chain employs TRBV5-8 and TRBJ1-2, with TRBD1 matching over 9 bases. Germline CDR1 is SGHTS and CDR2 is YDEGEE. The CDR3 runs to 14 residues. V lost 2 bases, J lost 6 bases, and 5 bases stayed unmatched. The DNA of the CDR3 is TGTGCCAGCAGCTTTGGGGACAGGGTCAATGGCTACACCTTC. Its protein product is CASSFGDRVNGYTF. Supplemented by reference TRBV5-8 and TRBJ1-2, the full variable domain reads EAGVTQSPTHLIKTRGQQATLRCSPISGHTSVYWYQQALGLGLQFLLWYDEGEERNRGNFPPRFSGRQFPNYSSELNVNALELEDSALYLCASSFGDRVNGYTFGSGTRLTVV.

The chain joins TRBV9 to TRBJ2-2; D unclear. CDR3 length: 17 residues. Trimming removed 3 bases at V and 2 bases at J, with 17 bases between. Germline assignment: CDR1 SGDLS and CDR2 YYNGEE. CDR3 sequence: CASSAPFPQTNTGELFF. CDR3 bases: TGTGCCAGCAGCGCCCCCTTCCCACAGACAAACACCGGGGAGCTGTTTTTT. Full variable domain (missing parts from reference TRBV9 and TRBJ2-2): DSGVTQTPKHLITATGQRVTLRCSPRSGDLSVYWYQQSLDQGLQFLIQYYNGEERAKGNILERFSAQQFPDLHSELNLSSLELGDSALYFCASSAPFPQTNTGELFFGEGSRLTVL.

CDR3 loop: CASSLVGHSSGANVLTF. CDR3 bases: TGTGCCAGCAGCTTAGTAGGACACTCCTCTGGGGCCAACGTCCTGACTTTC. This chain joins TRBV11-3 and TRBJ2-6, with TRBD1 as a possible D gene (5 bases). V lost 1 base and J lost 0, with 10 bases in between. The CDR3 runs 17 residues. Germline CDR1 SGHNT, CDR2 YENEEA.

The chain employs TRBV4-2 and TRBJ2-1; 10 bases line up with TRBD2. Germline CDR1 LGHNA, CDR2 YNFKEQ. J lost 6 bases, V lost 3 bases, and 17 bases had no gene match. This CDR3 contains 19 residues. CDR3 sequence reads: CASSHRSAGLASPGNEQFF. The DNA for the CDR3 is TGTGCCAGCAGCCACCGTTCAGCGGGACTAGCGAGTCCGGGCAATGAGCAGTTCTTC.

J is TRBJ2-5 and V is TRBV7-2, with TRBD2 as a possible D gene (5 bases). The germline CDR1 and CDR2 sequences are SGHTA and FQGNSA. Trimming cost V 0 bases and J 5 bases, with 16 bases left between them. The CDR3 sequence is 16 residues long. CDR3 protein: CASSLAHPEAGETQYF. The CDR3 DNA follows: TGTGCCAGCAGCTTAGCGCACCCGGAGGCCGGGGAGACCCAGTACTTC. Using reference TRBV7-2 and TRBJ2-5 for the parts outside the CDR3, the full variable domain is GAGVSQSPSNKVTEKGKDVELRCDPISGHTALYWYRQSLGQGLEFLIYFQGNSAPDKSGLPSDRFSAERTGGSVSTLTIQRTQQEDSAVYLCASSLAHPEAGETQYFGPGTRLLVL.

This chain connects TRBV7-9 to TRBJ2-1, with a weak D call TRBD1 (5 bases). This CDR3 is built from 14 residues. Deletions cut 5 bases from V and 5 bases from J, with 13 bases between. From germline, CDR1 is SEHNR and CDR2 FQNEAQ (reference sequence). CDR3 nucleotides: TGTGCCAGCAGCCCGGCTAGGGGAAACAATGAGCAGTTCTTC. Its protein product is CASSPARGNNEQFF.

In the case of this clone: At one end, the junction sequence differs from germline, possibly due to a read error. The J gene is TRBJ2-5, the V gene TRBV5-1, with 16 positions matching TRBD2. The CDR3 totals 17 residues. From germline, CDR1 is SGHRS and CDR2 YFSETQ. The CDR3 sequence is CTSSFGTSGRAQETQYF. The CDR3 DNA follows: TGCACCAGCAGCTTCGGGACTAGCGGGAGGGCCCAAGAGACCCAGTACTTC. Variable domain in full (rest from reference TRBV5-1 and TRBJ2-5): KAGVTQTPRYLIKTRGQQVTLSCSPISGHRSVSWYQQTPGQGLQFLFEYFSETQRNKGNFPGRFSGRQFSNSRSEMNVSTLELGDSALYLCTSSFGTSGRAQETQYFGPGTRLLVL.

Written as DNA, the CDR3 is TGTGCCAGCAGGCACGTCGGGACTAGCTTTTTCAATGAGCAGTTCTTC. Translated, it gives CASRHVGTSFFNEQFF. The V gene is TRBV28, the J gene TRBJ2-1; 9 bases are shared with TRBD2. Trimming cost V 6 bases and J 6 bases; bases outside gene matches: 12. The CDR3 runs to 16 residues. In germline, CDR1 is MDHEN, CDR2 SYDVKM.

The J gene is TRBJ2-3, the V gene TRBV7-2; weak D call: TRBD1 (6 bases). V gave up 3 bases and J gave up 0 bases, with 13 bases separating them. The CDR3 contains 16 residues. Germline-derived CDR1 and CDR2 are SGHTA and FQGNSA. DNA of the CDR3: TGTGCCAGCAGCTTCGCCAGGACAGCTAGCACAGATACGCAGTATTTT. This sequence encodes CASSFARTASTDTQYF.

The V call is TRBV30, the J call TRBJ2-3, with TRBD2 as a possible D gene (6 bases). Germline V CDR1 and CDR2: GTSNPN, SVGIG (reference sequence). V lost 4 bases to trimming and J lost 4 bases, with 12 bases between them. CDR3 length: 13 residues. CDR3 in amino acids: CAWNRRRADTQYF. DNA for the CDR3: TGTGCCTGGAACAGGCGGAGGGCAGATACGCAGTATTTT.

This clone was observed a single time. The chain employs TRBV14 and TRBJ1-2; no firm D call. The germline V gene has CDR1 SGHDN and CDR2 FVKESK. Trimming stripped 1 base from V and 8 bases from J, with 14 bases between. CDR3 size: 14 residues. CDR3 protein: CASSQVSVSGGYTF. CDR3 in DNA: TGTGCCAGCAGCCAAGTATCCGTGAGCGGGGGCTACACCTTC.

The chain couples TRBV27 to TRBJ1-5; TRBD1 matches at 10 bases. This CDR3 has 17 residues. V shed 2 bases, J shed 1 base, and the junction held 5 bases outside the gene matches. Germline-derived CDR1 and CDR2 are MNHEY and SMNVEV (reference sequence). In DNA form, the CDR3 reads TGTGCCAGCAGTTTAACCCGGACAGGGGGGAGCAATCAGCCCCAGCATTTT. Its protein product is CASSLTRTGGSNQPQHF.

This clone was counted only a few times. The J gene is TRBJ2-7, the V gene TRBV2; 9 positions match TRBD1. CDR3 length: 13 residues. The J segment lost 7 bases and the V segment lost 6 bases, leaving 7 bases of the junction unmatched. Germline lookup yields CDR1 SNHLY and CDR2 FYNNEI. The CDR3: CASRPTGGGEQYF. CDR3 DNA: TGTGCCAGCAGGCCCACAGGGGGCGGTGAGCAGTACTTC.

This clone was observed once. This rearrangement joins TRBV7-2 to TRBJ1-3; D remains ambiguous. CDR3 length: 13 amino acids. The germline V gene has CDR1 SGHTA and CDR2 FQGNSA. Trimming pared 3 bases from V and 4 bases from J, leaving 7 bases between. CDR3 sequence (DNA): TGTGCCAGCAGCTTTAAGCCAGGAAACACCATATATTTT. Protein: CASSFKPGNTIYF.

This sequence joins TRBV7-6 and TRBJ2-1; 13 bases are a match to TRBD2. Unmatched junction bases numbered 8, after V lost 4 bases and J lost 2 bases. Germline V gene lookup returns CDR1 SGHVS and CDR2 FNYEAQ. This CDR3 contains 18 residues. CDR3 coding DNA: TGTGCCAGCAGCTACCGGACTAGCGGGAGAGGTCCCTACAATGAGCAGTTCTTC. Amino acids: CASSYRTSGRGPYNEQFF.

This chain links TRBV30 with TRBJ1-1; TRBD1 might be the D (5 bases). Between the trimmed V and J ends, which lost 5 bases and 5 bases, there was a span of 12 bases. CDR3 length: 12 amino acids. Germline CDR1 and CDR2: GTSNPN and SVGIG (reference sequence). This CDR3 reads CAWAPGGTEAFF. Written as DNA, the CDR3 is TGTGCCTGGGCCCCTGGGGGGACTGAAGCTTTCTTT. Full variable domain (remainder filled in from reference TRBV30 and TRBJ1-1): SQTIHQWPATLVQPVGSPLSLECTVEGTSNPNLYWYRQAAGRGLQLLFYSVGIGQISSEVPQNLSASRPQDRQFILSSKKLLLSDSGFYLCAWAPGGTEAFFGQGTRLTVV.

The chain is built from TRBV6-1 and TRBJ2-2; TRBD1 agrees at 7 bases. The CDR3 has 14 residues. V gave up 6 bases and J gave up 5 bases; unmatched junction bases: 6. Germline V gene sequence: CDR1 MNHNS, CDR2 SASEGT. CDR3: CASRPTGITGELFF. For the CDR3, the DNA is TGTGCCAGCAGGCCGACAGGGATTACCGGGGAGCTGTTTTTT.

There are a few counts of this clone. The V gene is TRBV30, the J gene TRBJ1-1; tentatively, D is TRBD1 (5 bases). The CDR3 covers 13 residues. Germline V CDR1 and CDR2: GTSNPN, SVGIG (reference sequence). V lost 3 bases, J lost 3 bases, and 11 bases lay in between. The CDR3 DNA is TGTGCCTGGAGCGAATCAGGGTACACTGAAGCTTTCTTT. Protein product: CAWSESGYTEAFF.

This clone was recorded only once. The chain recombines TRBV29-1 with TRBJ2-3; 8 bases match TRBD2. The CDR3 spans 12 residues. Trimming at V came to 4 bases and at J to 4 bases, leaving 1 base not matched to a gene. Per the germline V gene, CDR1 is SQVTM and CDR2 is ANQGSEA. CDR3 sequence reads: CSVAGGADTQYF. CDR3 DNA sequence: TGCAGCGTTGCGGGAGGGGCAGATACGCAGTATTTT.

This clone was counted only a few times. The chain is built from TRBV7-3 and TRBJ2-1; TRBD1 matches 8 bases. Germline V lookup: CDR1 SGHTA, CDR2 FQGTGA. There are 16 residues in the CDR3. V shed 5 bases, J shed 4 bases, and the junction held 10 bases outside the gene matches. The CDR3 sequence: CASSRTGGTRYNEQFF. In DNA, the CDR3 is TGTGCCAGCAGCCGAACAGGGGGGACGAGGTACAATGAGCAGTTCTTC.

The gene calls are TRBV13 and TRBJ2-3; TRBD2 matches at 8 bases. The CDR3 covers 14 residues. Germline lookup yields CDR1 PRHDT and CDR2 FYEKMQ (reference sequence). Losses at the gene ends were 7 bases for V and 5 bases for J; bases not matched to a gene: 8. CDR3 in amino acids: CASKKRERGDTQYF. Written as DNA, the CDR3 is TGTGCCAGCAAAAAGCGGGAGAGGGGAGATACGCAGTATTTT.

This chain connects TRBV10-3 to TRBJ2-1, with unresolved D. CDR1 and CDR2 from the germline V gene are ENHRY and SYGVKD. The CDR3 has 11 amino acids. V was cut by 3 bases and J by 8 bases, with 5 bases left in between. The chain's CDR3 is CAISEAHEQFF. DNA of the CDR3: TGTGCCATCAGTGAAGCGCATGAGCAGTTCTTC.

The CDR3 DNA reads as TGTGCCAGCAGCCAAGATCTAGCGGGACTCGGGGAGCTGTTTTTT. Amino acids: CASSQDLAGLGELFF. The V and J genes are TRBV4-2 and TRBJ2-2; 9 positions agree with TRBD2. Per the germline V gene, CDR1 is LGHNA and CDR2 is YNFKEQ. Germline trimming cut 0 bases from V and 7 bases from J; bases unmatched to any gene: 3. CDR3 length equals 15 residues.

This sequence joins TRBV25-1 and TRBJ1-6; 7 positions agree with TRBD1. The germline V gene encodes CDR1 MGHDK and CDR2 SYGVNS. V lost 2 bases and J lost 7; bases outside the gene matches: 5. The CDR3 spans 15 residues. CDR3 coding DNA: TGTGCCAGCAGTGAAATAGACAGGGAGAATTCACCCCTCCACTTT. It codes for CASSEIDRENSPLHF.

This chain links TRBV5-8 with TRBJ1-1, with 8 nucleotides matching TRBD1. The CDR3 length is 13 residues. From germline, CDR1 is SGHTS and CDR2 YDEGEE. Trimming at V came to 0 bases and at J to 12 bases, leaving 7 bases not matched to a gene. This CDR3 reads CASSLGPGTGTFF. The CDR3 DNA is TGTGCCAGCAGCTTGGGCCCCGGGACAGGAACTTTCTTT.

This rearrangement joins TRBV6-6 to TRBJ2-1, with a tentative D call TRBD2 (5 bases). This CDR3 comprises 14 residues. In germline, CDR1 is MNHNY, CDR2 SVGAGI (reference sequence). Trimming removed 6 bases from V and 6 bases from J, with 15 bases in between. The CDR3 sequence is CASSGGLGGNEQFF. CDR3 in DNA: TGTGCCAGCAGCGGTGGACTTGGCGGCAATGAGCAGTTCTTC.

The rearrangement uses TRBV7-8 and TRBJ2-1, with 8 positions matching TRBD2. J gave up 10 bases and V 3 bases, and 8 bases lay outside the gene matches. CDR3 length: 14 amino acids. CDR1 and CDR2 from the germline V gene are SGHVS and FQNEAQ. CDR3 sequence (DNA): TGTGCCAGCAGCTTGGGGCTAGCGGGTCGAGAGCAGTTCTTC. This sequence encodes CASSLGLAGREQFF.